This T cell receptor (beta chain) originates from a study of blood T cell repertoires in COVID-19. For the study at large: The United States, Italy and Spain were the sources of the acute and convalescent COVID-19 samples.

Source study methods: Estimated nucleated cell counts came from reference gene primer amplification. Method: immunoSEQ multiplex PCR; TCRdb's copy keeps in-frame clones and lacks some. The V and J calls and clone size were taken over from that table, and D and trimming were inferred from the DNA. The sample yields 450,000 to 500,000 clones, roughly 85% seen once. CDR1 is LGHDT, CDR2 YNNKEL, per germline (reference sequence). V gave up 0 bases and J gave up 8 bases, with 8 bases separating them. The CDR3 is 13 residues long. The receptor comes from a human donor in a cohort sampled during active COVID-19. The sample was peripheral blood. The chain employs TRBV3-1 (or the pseudogene TRBV3-2) and TRBJ2-1; perhaps TRBD2 as D (6 bases). The CDR3 reads CASSQDPGDEQFF. The CDR3 region has the DNA TGTGCCAGCAGCCAAGACCCGGGAGATGAGCAGTTCTTC.